This T cell receptor beta chain was recovered during a study of blood T cell repertoires in COVID-19. The CDR3 length is 14 residues. Germline CDR1 reads SGHTA; CDR2 reads FQGTGA. The trim removed 5 bases at V and 5 bases at J, leaving 7 bases unmatched. Per the authors' pipeline: Researchers report that nucleated cell counts were estimated from reference gene primer amplification. Repertoires were generated with immunoSEQ multiplex PCR, while TCRdb's copy carries only in-frame clones and drops some. D and trimming were read from the DNA, whereas the V and J calls and clone size are those reported in that table. This table holds under 150,000 clones, about 91% found once.

The V gene is TRBV7-3, the J gene TRBJ2-5, with 8 bases lining up with TRBD2. The TCR comes from a human donor in a cohort sampled during active COVID-19. Material for sequencing was peripheral blood. The CDR3 DNA reads TGTGCCAGCAGCCCTACGGGGGGGCCCGAGACCCAGTACTTC. Translated, it gives CASSPTGGPETQYF.